The T cell receptor beta chain described here comes from a study of control samples from healthy donors and cancer patients. Germline CDR1 reads SQVTM; CDR2 reads ANQGSEA. The CDR3 contains 12 residues. A word on this clone: The junction departs from the called germline gene at one end, perhaps through a read error.

Data came from immunoSEQ multiplex PCR; TCRdb stores just in-frame clones and leaves some out. Of roughly 52,000 clones in the sample, 85% to 95% were seen once. This TCR was recovered from a man aged 25-45 years in good health. The V and J genes are TRBV29-1 and TRBJ1-1, with a weak D call TRBD1 (6 bases). Material for sequencing was blood. The CDR3 loop is CSGEQGYTEAFF. Here the CDR3 DNA reads TGCAGCGGTGAACAGGGATACACTGAAGCTTTCTTT.